The TCR beta chain described here comes from a study of graft-versus-host responses after intestinal transplantation (dated by TCRdb to the early 2020s). At the level of the whole study: Multivisceral, liver-intestinal, or isolated intestinal transplants were received by the recipients. Every recipient was given anti-thymocyte globulin induction, followed by about three years of maintenance tacrolimus and steroids. Graft-versus-host and host-versus-graft alloreactive T cell clones were tracked in the graft, circulation and bone marrow after intestinal transplantation using bulk TCR-beta CDR3 sequencing. To identify alloreactive clones, pre-transplant mixed lymphocyte reaction products were sequenced and then compared with unstimulated pre-transplant donor and recipient T cells. The cohort enrolled some 25 intestinal transplant recipients including one retransplant, and a few patients lacking pretransplant specimens were excluded. Donor T cell macrochimerism was defined as a peak of at least 4% donor T cells among recipient peripheral blood mononuclear cells. Instead of going to the commercial service, samples from a few later patients were sequenced in-house on an Illumina MiSeq and processed with MiXCR.

According to the study, the label for this sample's time point signals: cells obtained before transplantation from donor or recipient. CD3+CD4+ and CD3+CD8+ populations were FACS-sorted from unstimulated pre-transplant donor and recipient cells taken from spleen or lymph nodes. Libraries were made using the immunoSEQ multiplex PCR assay. For most patients, genomic DNA was isolated using the Qiagen DNeasy Blood and Tissue Kit and was shipped frozen to Adaptive Biotechnologies for TCR sequencing. High-throughput TCR-beta CDR3 sequencing of genomic DNA from most patients was performed by Adaptive Biotechnologies. The paper's processing steps were these. Adaptive's ImmunoSEQ software supplied the TCR sequencing data for roughly 17 patients, while MiXCR and VDJtools were used to process three other patients. To correct CD4 versus CD8 sorting errors, any sequence found in both subsets at a frequency ratio below 5:1 was removed. Because the origin of CDR3 nucleotide sequences shared between donor and recipient could not be assigned, those sequences were removed. At least 2-fold expansion over unstimulated cells and a minimum CFSE-low frequency of 0.002% (template counts) or 0.001% (read counts) were required for clones to be classified as alloreactive. Clones were considered mappable if detected in sequenced pre-transplant spleen, lymph node, or MLR CFSE-low populations of the donor or recipient. The cumulative frequency of alloreactive clones was calculated as a percentage of all sequences, weighted by copy number. TCRdb re-hosts the immuneACCESS table, in-frame sequences only. Its copies lack some clones; in the studies checked, an unresolved V gene accounts for under half of them, and the cause for the rest is not known. The D gene and trimming were derived from the DNA, and the V and J assignments and clone size from that table. For this sample the table gives 90,000 to 120,000 clones, of which more than 75% were detected only once. The top ten clonotypes cover roughly 1% of the sample.

What the authors observed across the whole study: Patients with donor T cell macrochimerism had high GvH to HvG T cell clonal ratios in their allografts. The relatively low number and heterogeneity of intestinal transplant patients limited the conclusions. Early after transplant, peak levels of circulating GvH clones were found to be associated with declines in HvG clones. GvH clones were detected in recipient bone marrow, and some of these GvH clones were observed earlier in ileal mucosa or blood, consistent with an intestinal mucosal origin.

A note on this clone: It has no known antigen specificity. The record has no base qualities; no much larger clone is one base away.

This receptor was obtained from a human donor who received an intestinal transplant. Sequences were derived from unstimulated CD4+ T cells sorted from spleen or lymph node cells, sampled before intestinal transplant.

In nucleotides, the sequence is TGTGCCAGCAGCACGGGACAGGGCTACGAGCAGTACTTC. Its protein product is CASSTGQGYEQYF. Recombination joined TRBV7-3 with TRBJ2-7; a stretch of 9 junction bases matches TRBD1. Taken from cysteine to phenylalanine, the CDR3 has 13 residues. Just the 39-base CDR3 DNA is kept, in frame starting at base 1. Trimming takes 5 bases off V and 3 bases off J; junction bases not matched to a gene: 2. The germline V gene specifies SGHTA as CDR1 and FQGTGA as CDR2.